These T cell receptor beta chains were read from a single sample in a study of T-cell reconstitution after alpha-beta-depleted transplantation in children. Each CDR3 protein is one row after TCRdb ran MiXCR on the PCR reads. Of about 72,000 distinct CDR3 sequences listed, more than 5.5% were seen once; the top ten hold approximately 2.4%. The material sequenced was PBMCs from the stem cell graft donor, taken from the stem cell graft. These receptors originate from a human donor who donated a stem cell graft to a child with acute lymphoblastic leukemia. Both conserved end residues are part of each CDR3. D genes are given only for firm matches. Only some rows state a clone size, as once, few, many or a class for expanded clones.

clone_size j_call d_call v_call cdr3_aa cdr3_nt
few TRBJ2-3 . TRBV19 CASSATGWADTQYF TGTGCCAGTAGTGCGACAGGATGGGCAGATACGCAGTATTTT
. TRBJ2-7 . TRBV5-1 CASSWGSGNEQYF TGCGCCAGCAGCTGGGGCTCAGGGAACGAGCAGTACTTC
many TRBJ1-3 TRBD1 TRBV5-4 CASSFGQGLGNTIYF TGTGCCAGCAGCTTCGGACAGGGCTTAGGAAACACCATATATTTT
many TRBJ2-1 . TRBV6-5 CASSPSGPPYNEQFF TGTGCCAGCAGTCCCAGCGGGCCACCCTACAATGAGCAGTTCTTC
. TRBJ2-2 . TRBV5-1 CARSFRLLSGELFF TGTGCCAGGAGCTTCCGGCTGCTCAGCGGGGAGCTGTTTTTT
many TRBJ2-7 TRBD2 TRBV20-1 CSALNGRENSYEQYF TGCAGTGCTCTCAACGGGCGGGAGAACTCCTACGAGCAGTACTTC
. TRBJ2-7 . TRBV12-3/TRBV12-4 CASRMTSGPYEQYF TGTGCCAGCAGAATGACCTCAGGGCCCTACGAGCAGTACTTC
many TRBJ2-7 TRBD1 TRBV20-1 CSASETGLSVYEQYF TGCAGTGCTAGCGAGACAGGGCTGAGCGTCTACGAGCAGTACTTC
many TRBJ2-2 . TRBV25-1 CASSTQGGTENTGELFF TGTGCCAGCAGTACCCAGGGGGGGACAGAGAACACCGGGGAGCTGTTTTTT
many TRBJ2-1 TRBD2 TRBV27 CASSLPNSGINEQFF TGTGCCAGCAGTTTACCCAATAGCGGGATCAATGAGCAGTTCTTC
few TRBJ2-5 TRBD2 TRBV6-2/TRBV6-3 CASSYLGGVPQYF TGTGCCAGCAGTTATCTCGGGGGGGTACCCCAGTACTTC
few TRBJ1-2 TRBD1 TRBV2 CASSDRVISGYTF TGTGCCAGCAGCGACAGGGTAATCTCTGGCTACACCTTC
many TRBJ1-6 . TRBV9 CASSTLSSSYNSPLHF TGTGCCAGCAGCACTTTGTCAAGCTCCTATAATTCACCCCTCCACTTT
. TRBJ2-5 TRBD1 TRBV7-2 CASSLIRGRETQYF TGTGCCAGCAGCTTAATTAGGGGGCGGGAGACCCAGTACTTC
many TRBJ2-1 TRBD2 TRBV20-1 CSARDLADSYNEQFF TGCAGTGCTAGAGATCTAGCGGACTCCTACAATGAGCAGTTCTTC
many TRBJ1-2 TRBD1 TRBV9 CASTPRQGVLLDYGYTF TGTGCCAGCACCCCAAGACAGGGCGTCCTCTTGGACTATGGCTACACCTTC
few TRBJ1-5 TRBD1 TRBV5-1 CASSLATGGGQPQHF TGCGCCAGCAGCTTGGCAACAGGGGGAGGACAGCCCCAGCATTTT
many TRBJ2-7 TRBD1 TRBV5-5 CASSPQGKAYEQYF TGTGCCAGCAGCCCACAGGGGAAGGCCTACGAGCAGTACTTC
many TRBJ2-5 . TRBV12-3/TRBV12-4 CASSRNRAQETQYF TGTGCCAGCAGCCGCAACAGGGCCCAAGAGACCCAGTACTTC
few TRBJ1-6 TRBD1 TRBV20-1 CSARAGVWDRGSPLHF TGCAGTGCTCGAGCCGGGGTGTGGGACAGGGGTTCACCCCTCCACTTT
many TRBJ2-1 TRBD2 TRBV13 CASSPPPLSGVTHEQFF TGTGCCAGCAGCCCTCCCCCCCTCAGCGGGGTCACTCATGAGCAGTTCTTC
many TRBJ1-1 . TRBV27 CASSSTVYTEAFF TGTGCCAGCAGTTCGACAGTTTACACTGAAGCTTTCTTT
many TRBJ1-6 TRBD1 TRBV19 CASSPFSGTGSSPLHF TGTGCCAGTAGTCCTTTCTCCGGGACAGGCAGTTCACCCCTCCACTTT
many TRBJ2-1 . TRBV5-1 CASSLVTGNNEQFF TGCGCCAGCAGCTTGGTTACAGGGAACAATGAGCAGTTCTTC
many TRBJ1-1 TRBD1 TRBV12-3/TRBV12-4 CASSTRTGSTEAFF TGTGCCAGCAGCACCCGGACAGGGAGCACTGAAGCTTTCTTT
few TRBJ1-5 . TRBV20-1 CSAFGAVYSNQPQHF TGCAGTGCTTTTGGGGCCGTTTATAGCAATCAGCCCCAGCATTTT
. TRBJ2-5 TRBD1 TRBV20-1 CSARDHGRGMETQYF TGCAGTGCTAGAGATCATGGCAGGGGGATGGAGACCCAGTACTTC
few TRBJ1-1 TRBD1 TRBV10-1 CASSHRGWTEAFF TGCGCCAGCAGTCACAGGGGTTGGACTGAAGCTTTCTTT
many TRBJ2-7 . TRBV7-9 CASSPRDNEQYF TGTGCCAGCAGCCCCCGGGACAACGAGCAGTACTTC
many TRBJ2-1 . TRBV7-6 CASSLEEGGSYNEQFF TGTGCCAGCAGCTTAGAAGAGGGCGGCTCCTACAATGAGCAGTTCTTC
. TRBJ1-5 . TRBV13 CASSARGNQPQHF TGTGCCAGCAGCGCCCGAGGGAATCAGCCCCAGCATTTT
many TRBJ2-7 . TRBV29-1 CSVERQGQSQQYF TGCAGCGTTGAAAGGCAGGGTCAATCTCAGCAGTACTTC
many TRBJ2-5 . TRBV5-1 CASRRGDQETQYF TGCGCCAGCAGGCGGGGAGACCAAGAGACCCAGTACTTC
many TRBJ1-1 . TRBV7-6 CASSPGQGRAFF TGTGCCAGCAGCCCTGGGCAGGGTAGGGCTTTCTTT
many TRBJ2-2 . TRBV5-5 CASSLDWGTGELFF TGTGCCAGCAGCTTGGACTGGGGAACCGGGGAGCTGTTTTTT
. TRBJ1-5 . TRBV20-1 CSASKTVQSPHHF TGCAGTGCTAGCAAGACAGTCCAATCGCCCCATCATTTT
many TRBJ1-5 . TRBV20-1 CSASVGTGQPQHF TGCAGTGCCTCGGTTGGGACGGGTCAGCCCCAGCATTTT
. TRBJ2-1 TRBD2 TRBV29-1 CSVALAGNEQFF TGCAGCGTTGCGCTAGCGGGAAATGAGCAGTTCTTC
few TRBJ1-6 . TRBV2 CASSDAEGSPLHF TGTGCCAGCAGTGATGCCGAGGGTTCACCCCTCCACTTT
few TRBJ2-5 . TRBV7-9 CASSLGQSETQYF TGTGCCAGCAGCTTAGGGCAGTCAGAGACCCAGTACTTC
many TRBJ1-1 . TRBV7-3 CASSPNEEATEAFF TGTGCCAGCAGCCCCAACGAGGAGGCCACTGAAGCTTTCTTT
many TRBJ2-3 . TRBV20-1 CSAIPDAADTQYF TGCAGTGCTATTCCCGACGCCGCAGATACGCAGTATTTT
few TRBJ1-1 . TRBV7-1 CASTTGFSTEAFF TGTGCCAGCACTACAGGGTTTAGCACTGAAGCTTTCTTT
many TRBJ2-7 . TRBV5-1 CASSLDWGYEQYF TGCGCCAGCAGCTTGGATTGGGGGTACGAGCAGTACTTC
few TRBJ2-2 TRBD2 TRBV20-1 CSARAGSGDTGELFF TGCAGTGCTAGAGCCGGCAGCGGGGACACCGGGGAGCTGTTTTTT
few TRBJ2-7 . TRBV5-4 CASSGWLEEQYF TGTGCCAGCAGCGGGTGGCTGGAGGAGCAGTACTTC
many TRBJ2-7 . TRBV6-5 CASSYSRQYEQYF TGTGCCAGCAGTTACTCTAGGCAGTACGAGCAGTACTTC
many TRBJ2-2 . TRBV7-2 CASSPAAAVGGGELFF TGTGCCAGCAGCCCGGCGGCGGCCGTGGGGGGCGGGGAGCTGTTTTTT
many TRBJ2-6 TRBD1 TRBV5-1 CASSLLSPGQGSGANVLTF TGCGCCAGCAGCTTACTCTCCCCCGGACAGGGGTCCGGGGCCAACGTCCTGACTTTC
many TRBJ2-7 TRBD2 TRBV27 CASSARGGLSYEQYF TGTGCCAGCAGCGCGAGGGGAGGGCTCTCCTACGAGCAGTACTTC
many TRBJ1-2 . TRBV6-5 CASSYTGLGYGYTF TGTGCCAGCAGTTACACAGGGTTAGGGTATGGCTACACCTTC
many TRBJ2-7 . TRBV27 CASRAQGGDEQYF TGTGCCAGCAGGGCACAGGGTGGCGACGAGCAGTACTTC
many TRBJ1-2 . TRBV12-3/TRBV12-4 CASSPNTPWRGYTF TGTGCCAGCAGTCCCAATACCCCTTGGAGGGGCTACACCTTC
many TRBJ1-6 . TRBV7-8 CASSQTYWTDNSPLHF TGTGCCAGCAGCCAGACGTATTGGACAGATAATTCACCCCTCCACTTT
many TRBJ2-5 . TRBV9 CASSVGLTEETQYF TGTGCCAGCAGCGTAGGTCTGACGGAAGAGACCCAGTACTTC
many TRBJ2-3 TRBD2 TRBV5-5 CASYPSGSTDTQYF TGTGCCAGCTACCCTAGCGGGAGCACAGATACGCAGTATTTT
few TRBJ1-1 . TRBV12-3/TRBV12-4 CASSFRESTEAFF TGTGCCAGCAGTTTTAGGGAGAGCACTGAAGCTTTCTTT
many TRBJ2-5 TRBD2 TRBV10-2 CASSRGTRKETQYF TGCGCCAGCAGTCGCGGGACTAGGAAGGAGACCCAGTACTTC